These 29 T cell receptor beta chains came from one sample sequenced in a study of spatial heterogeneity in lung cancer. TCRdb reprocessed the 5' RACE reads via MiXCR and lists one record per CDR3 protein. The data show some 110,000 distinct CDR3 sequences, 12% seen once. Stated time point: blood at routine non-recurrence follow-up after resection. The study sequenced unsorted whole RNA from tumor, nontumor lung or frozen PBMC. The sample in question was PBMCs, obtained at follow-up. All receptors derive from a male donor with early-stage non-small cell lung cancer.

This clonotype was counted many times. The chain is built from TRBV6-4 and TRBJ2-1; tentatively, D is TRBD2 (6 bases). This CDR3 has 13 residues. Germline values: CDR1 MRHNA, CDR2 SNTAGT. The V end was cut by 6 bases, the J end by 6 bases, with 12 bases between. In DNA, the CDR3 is TGTGCCAGCAGCAAGGAGGGCCGCAATGAGCAGTTCTTC. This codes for CASSKEGRNEQFF.

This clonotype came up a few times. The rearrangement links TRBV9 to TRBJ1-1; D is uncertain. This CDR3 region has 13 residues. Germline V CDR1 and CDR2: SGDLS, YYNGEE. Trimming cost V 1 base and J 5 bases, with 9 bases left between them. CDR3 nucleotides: TGTGCCAGCAGCGTACCAGGACTGACTGAAGCTTTCTTT. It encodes CASSVPGLTEAFF. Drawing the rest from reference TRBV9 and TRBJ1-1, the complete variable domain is DSGVTQTPKHLITATGQRVTLRCSPRSGDLSVYWYQQSLDQGLQFLIQYYNGEERAKGNILERFSAQQFPDLHSELNLSSLELGDSALYFCASSVPGLTEAFFGQGTRLTVV.

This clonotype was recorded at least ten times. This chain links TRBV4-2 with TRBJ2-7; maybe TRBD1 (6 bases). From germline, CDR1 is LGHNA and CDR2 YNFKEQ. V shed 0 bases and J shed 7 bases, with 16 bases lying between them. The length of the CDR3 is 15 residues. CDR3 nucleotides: TGTGCCAGCAGCCAAGAGGCAACAGGGCCGTGGGAGCAGTACTTC. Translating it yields CASSQEATGPWEQYF.

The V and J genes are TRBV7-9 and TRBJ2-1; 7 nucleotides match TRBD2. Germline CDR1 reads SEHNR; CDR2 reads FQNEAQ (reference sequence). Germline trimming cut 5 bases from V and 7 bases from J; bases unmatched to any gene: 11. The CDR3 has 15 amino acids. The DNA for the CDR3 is TGTGCCAGCAGCGACGACCTAGCGGTAGTAAATGAGCAGTTCTTC. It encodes CASSDDLAVVNEQFF.

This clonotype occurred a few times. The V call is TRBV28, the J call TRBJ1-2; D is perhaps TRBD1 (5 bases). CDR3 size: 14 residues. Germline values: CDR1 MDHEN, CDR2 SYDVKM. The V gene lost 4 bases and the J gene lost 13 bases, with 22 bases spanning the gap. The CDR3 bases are TGTGCCAGCAGTTCGAGGATGCCGGGACCGGCCGTCACCTTC. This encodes CASSSRMPGPAVTF.

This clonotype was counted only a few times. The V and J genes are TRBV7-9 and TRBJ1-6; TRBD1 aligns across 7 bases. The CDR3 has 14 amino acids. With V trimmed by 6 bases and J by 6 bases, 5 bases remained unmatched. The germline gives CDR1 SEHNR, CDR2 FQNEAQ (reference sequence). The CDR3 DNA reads TGTGCCAGCAGTTTACAGGGGCGTAATTCACCCCTCCACTTT. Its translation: CASSLQGRNSPLHF.

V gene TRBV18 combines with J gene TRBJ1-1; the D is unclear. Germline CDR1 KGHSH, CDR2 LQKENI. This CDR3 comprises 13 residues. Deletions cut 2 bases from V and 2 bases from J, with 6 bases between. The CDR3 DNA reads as TGTGCCAGCTCACCATCCCCTAACACTGAAGCTTTCTTT. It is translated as CASSPSPNTEAFF.

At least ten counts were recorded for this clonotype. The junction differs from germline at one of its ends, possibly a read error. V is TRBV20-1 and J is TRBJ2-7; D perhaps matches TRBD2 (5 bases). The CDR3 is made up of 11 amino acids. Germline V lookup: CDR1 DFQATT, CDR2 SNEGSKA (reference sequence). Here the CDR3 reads CSAEPARGEDF. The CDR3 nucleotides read TGCAGTGCCGAACCCGCCCGGGGTGAGGACTTC.

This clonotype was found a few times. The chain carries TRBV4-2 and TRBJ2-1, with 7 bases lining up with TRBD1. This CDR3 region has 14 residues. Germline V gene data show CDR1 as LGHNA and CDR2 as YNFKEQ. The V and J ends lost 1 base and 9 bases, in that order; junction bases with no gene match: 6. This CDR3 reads CASSQGQGGVEQFF. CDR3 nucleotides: TGTGCCAGCAGCCAAGGACAAGGGGGCGTTGAGCAGTTCTTC.

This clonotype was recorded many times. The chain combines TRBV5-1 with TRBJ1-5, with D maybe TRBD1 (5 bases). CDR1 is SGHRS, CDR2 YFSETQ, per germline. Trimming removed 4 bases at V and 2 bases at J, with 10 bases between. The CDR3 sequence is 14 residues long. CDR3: CASSEGGGNQPQHF. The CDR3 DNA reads TGCGCCAGCAGCGAGGGAGGGGGCAATCAGCCCCAGCATTTT.

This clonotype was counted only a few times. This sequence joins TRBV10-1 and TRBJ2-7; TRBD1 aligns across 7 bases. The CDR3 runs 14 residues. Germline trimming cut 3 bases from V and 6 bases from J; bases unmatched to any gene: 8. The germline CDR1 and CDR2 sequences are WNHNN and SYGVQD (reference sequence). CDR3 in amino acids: CASSDLRGLSEQYF. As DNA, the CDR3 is TGCGCCAGCAGTGACCTAAGGGGGCTAAGCGAGCAGTACTTC.

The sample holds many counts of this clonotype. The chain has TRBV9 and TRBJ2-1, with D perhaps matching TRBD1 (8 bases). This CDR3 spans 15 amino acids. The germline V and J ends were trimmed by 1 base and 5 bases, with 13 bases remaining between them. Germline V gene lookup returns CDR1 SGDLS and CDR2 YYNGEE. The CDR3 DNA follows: TGTGCCAGCAGCGTATGGACAGGGAGGGACAATGAGCAGTTCTTC. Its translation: CASSVWTGRDNEQFF.

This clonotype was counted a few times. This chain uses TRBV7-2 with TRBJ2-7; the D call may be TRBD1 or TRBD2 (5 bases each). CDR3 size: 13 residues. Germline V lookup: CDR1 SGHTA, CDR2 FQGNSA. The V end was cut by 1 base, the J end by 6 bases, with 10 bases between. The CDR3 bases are TGTGCCAGCAGCTTAGGGGGGTCAGTCGAGCAGTACTTC. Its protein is CASSLGGSVEQYF.

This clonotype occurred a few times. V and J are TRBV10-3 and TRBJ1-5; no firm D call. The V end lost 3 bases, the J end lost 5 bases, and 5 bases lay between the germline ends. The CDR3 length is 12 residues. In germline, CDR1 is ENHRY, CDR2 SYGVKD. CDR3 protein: CAISDRDQPQHF. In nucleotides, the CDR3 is TGTGCCATCAGTGATAGGGATCAGCCCCAGCATTTT.

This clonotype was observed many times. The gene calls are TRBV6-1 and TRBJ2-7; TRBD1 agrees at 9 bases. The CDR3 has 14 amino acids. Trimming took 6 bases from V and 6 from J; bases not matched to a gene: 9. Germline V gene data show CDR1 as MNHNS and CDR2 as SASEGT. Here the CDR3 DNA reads TGTGCCAGCAGCCGGGACAGGGAATTTGGCGAGCAGTACTTC. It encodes CASSRDREFGEQYF.

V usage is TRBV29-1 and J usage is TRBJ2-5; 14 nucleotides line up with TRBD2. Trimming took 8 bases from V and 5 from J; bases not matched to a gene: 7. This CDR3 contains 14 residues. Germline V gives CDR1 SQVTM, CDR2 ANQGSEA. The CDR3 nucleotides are TGCAGCCTCGGACTAGCGGGGGGAGAGGAGACCCAGTACTTC. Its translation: CSLGLAGGEETQYF.

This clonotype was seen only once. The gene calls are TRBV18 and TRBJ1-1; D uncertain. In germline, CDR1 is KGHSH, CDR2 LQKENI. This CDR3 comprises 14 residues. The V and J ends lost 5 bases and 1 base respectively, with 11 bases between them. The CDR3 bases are TGTGCCAGCTCAGCGGGATCTGGGAACACTGAAGCTTTCTTT. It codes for CASSAGSGNTEAFF.

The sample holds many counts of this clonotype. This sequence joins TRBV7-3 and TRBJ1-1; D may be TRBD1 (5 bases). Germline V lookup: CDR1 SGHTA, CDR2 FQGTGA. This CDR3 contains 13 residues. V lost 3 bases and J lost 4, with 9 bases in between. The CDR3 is CASSFKGSTEAFF. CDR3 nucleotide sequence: TGTGCCAGCAGCTTTAAGGGGTCCACTGAAGCTTTCTTT.

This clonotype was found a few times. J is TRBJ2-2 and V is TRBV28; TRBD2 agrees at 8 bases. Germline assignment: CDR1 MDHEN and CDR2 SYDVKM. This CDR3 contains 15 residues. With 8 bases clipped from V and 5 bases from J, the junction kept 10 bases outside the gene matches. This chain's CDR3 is CASSPGRVLTGELFF. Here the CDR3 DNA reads TGTGCCAGCTCCCCCGGGAGGGTTCTGACCGGGGAGCTGTTTTTT.

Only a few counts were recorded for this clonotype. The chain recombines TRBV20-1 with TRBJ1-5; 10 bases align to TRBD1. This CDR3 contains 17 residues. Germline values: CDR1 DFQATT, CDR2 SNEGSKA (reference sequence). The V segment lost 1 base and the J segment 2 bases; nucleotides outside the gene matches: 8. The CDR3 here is CSARALAGTGGNQPQHF. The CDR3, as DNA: TGCAGTGCTAGAGCACTTGCCGGGACAGGGGGCAATCAGCCCCAGCATTTT.

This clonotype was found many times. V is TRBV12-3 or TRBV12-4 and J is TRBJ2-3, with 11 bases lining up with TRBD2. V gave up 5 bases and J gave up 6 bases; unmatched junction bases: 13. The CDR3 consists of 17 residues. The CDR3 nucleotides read TGTGCCAGCAGTCCTTCGAATAGCGGGGGGGCCAGTGATACGCAGTATTTT. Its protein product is CASSPSNSGGASDTQYF.

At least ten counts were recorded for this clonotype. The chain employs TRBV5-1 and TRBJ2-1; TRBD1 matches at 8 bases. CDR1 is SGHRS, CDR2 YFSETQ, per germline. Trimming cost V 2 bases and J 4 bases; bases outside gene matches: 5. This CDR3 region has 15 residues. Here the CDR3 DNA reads TGCGCCAGCAGCTTAGGACAGGGCGGGTACAATGAGCAGTTCTTC. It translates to CASSLGQGGYNEQFF.

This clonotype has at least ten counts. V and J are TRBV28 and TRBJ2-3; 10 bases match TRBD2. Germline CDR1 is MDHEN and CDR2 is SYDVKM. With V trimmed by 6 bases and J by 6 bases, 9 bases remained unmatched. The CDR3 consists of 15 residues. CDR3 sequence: CASSLLAGRTDTQYF. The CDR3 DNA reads TGTGCCAGCAGCTTACTAGCGGGGAGAACGGATACGCAGTATTTT.

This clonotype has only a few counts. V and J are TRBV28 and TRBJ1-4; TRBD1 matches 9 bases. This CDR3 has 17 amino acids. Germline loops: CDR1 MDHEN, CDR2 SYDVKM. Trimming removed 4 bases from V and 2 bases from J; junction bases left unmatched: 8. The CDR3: CASSWGTGYGTNEKLFF. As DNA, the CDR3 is TGTGCCAGCAGTTGGGGGACAGGGTACGGGACTAATGAAAAACTGTTTTTT. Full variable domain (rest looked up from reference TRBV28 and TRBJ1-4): DVKVTQSSRYLVKRTGEKVFLECVQDMDHENMFWYRQDPGLGLRLIYFSYDVKMKEKGDIPEGYSVSREKKERFSLILESASTNQTSMYLCASSWGTGYGTNEKLFFGSGTQLSVL.

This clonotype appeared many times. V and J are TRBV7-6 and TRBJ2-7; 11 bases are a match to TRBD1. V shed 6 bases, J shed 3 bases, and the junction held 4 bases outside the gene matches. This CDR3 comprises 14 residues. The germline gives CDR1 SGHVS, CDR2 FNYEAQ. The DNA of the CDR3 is TGTGCCAGCAGTCCCGGGACAGGGGGCTACGAGCAGTACTTC. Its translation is CASSPGTGGYEQYF.

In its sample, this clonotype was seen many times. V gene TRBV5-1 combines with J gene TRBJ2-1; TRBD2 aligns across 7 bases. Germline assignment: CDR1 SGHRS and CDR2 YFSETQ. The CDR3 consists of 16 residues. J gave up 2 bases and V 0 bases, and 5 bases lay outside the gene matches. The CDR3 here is CASSLEPGGAYNEQFF. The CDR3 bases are TGCGCCAGCAGCTTGGAACCGGGGGGTGCCTACAATGAGCAGTTCTTC.

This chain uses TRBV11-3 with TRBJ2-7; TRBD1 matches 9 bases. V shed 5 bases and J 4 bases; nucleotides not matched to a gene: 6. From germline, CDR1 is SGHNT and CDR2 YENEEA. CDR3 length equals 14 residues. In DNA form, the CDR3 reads TGTGCCAGCAGCCCCGGGACAGGGAGGTACGAGCAGTACTTC. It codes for CASSPGTGRYEQYF.

The CDR3 sequence: CSATGPEAFF. The CDR3 DNA follows: TGCAGTGCTACCGGGCCTGAAGCTTTCTTT. This chain uses TRBV20-1 with TRBJ1-1; D uncertain. This CDR3 is built from 10 residues. The V end was cut by 4 bases, the J end by 6 bases, with 6 bases between. CDR1 is DFQATT and CDR2 is SNEGSKA in the germline V gene (reference sequence).

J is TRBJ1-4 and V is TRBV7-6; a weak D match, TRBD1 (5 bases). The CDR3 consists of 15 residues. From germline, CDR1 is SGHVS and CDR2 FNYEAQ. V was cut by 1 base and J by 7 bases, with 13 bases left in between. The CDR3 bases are TGTGCCAGCAGCTTAGGAGGGGCGAGGGGTGAAAAACTGTTTTTT. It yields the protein CASSLGGARGEKLFF.